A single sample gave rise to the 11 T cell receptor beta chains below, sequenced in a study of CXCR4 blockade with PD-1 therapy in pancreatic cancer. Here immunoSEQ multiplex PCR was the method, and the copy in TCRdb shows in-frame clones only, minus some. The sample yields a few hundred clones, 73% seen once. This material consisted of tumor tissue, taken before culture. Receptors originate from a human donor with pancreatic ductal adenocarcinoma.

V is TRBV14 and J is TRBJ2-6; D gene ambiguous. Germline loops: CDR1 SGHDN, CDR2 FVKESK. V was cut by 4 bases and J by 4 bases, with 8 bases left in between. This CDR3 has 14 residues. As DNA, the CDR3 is TGTGCCAGCAGCCGTAATTTCGGGGCCAACGTCCTGACTTTC. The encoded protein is CASSRNFGANVLTF.

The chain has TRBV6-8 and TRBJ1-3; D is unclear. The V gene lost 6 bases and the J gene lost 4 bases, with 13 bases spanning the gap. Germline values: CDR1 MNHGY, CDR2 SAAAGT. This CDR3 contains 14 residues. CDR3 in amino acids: CASSSPGLGNTIYF. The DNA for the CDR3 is TGTGCCAGCAGCTCCCCGGGGTTAGGAAACACCATATATTTT.

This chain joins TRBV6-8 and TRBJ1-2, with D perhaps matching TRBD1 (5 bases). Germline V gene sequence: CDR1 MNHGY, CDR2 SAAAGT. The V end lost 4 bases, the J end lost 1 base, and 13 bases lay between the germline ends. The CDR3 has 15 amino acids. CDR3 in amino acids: CASSLTVGLNYGYTF. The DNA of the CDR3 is TGTGCCAGCAGTTTGACAGTGGGCCTTAACTATGGCTACACCTTC.

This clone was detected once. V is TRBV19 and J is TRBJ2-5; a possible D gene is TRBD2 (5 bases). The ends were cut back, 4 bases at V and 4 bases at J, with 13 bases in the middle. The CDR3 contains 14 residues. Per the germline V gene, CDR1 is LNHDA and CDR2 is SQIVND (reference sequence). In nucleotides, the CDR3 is TGTGCCAGTAGTAAGAGTAGCGTCGGAGAGACCCAGTACTTC. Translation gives CASSKSSVGETQYF.

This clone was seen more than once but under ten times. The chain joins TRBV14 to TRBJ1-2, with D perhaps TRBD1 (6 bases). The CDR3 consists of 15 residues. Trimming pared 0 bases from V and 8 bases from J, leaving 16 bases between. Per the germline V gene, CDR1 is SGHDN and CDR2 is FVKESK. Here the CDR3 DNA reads TGTGCCAGCAGCCAAGAGGGAATAGGGGGTGGAGGCTACACCTTC. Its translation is CASSQEGIGGGGYTF.

The CDR3, as DNA: TGTGCCAGTCGTCGGGGGGGGGATGAAAAACTGTTTTTT. Its translation: CASRRGGDEKLFF. V gene TRBV19 combines with J gene TRBJ1-4; a possible D gene is TRBD1 (5 bases). Trimming cost V 8 bases and J 6 bases, with 13 bases left between them. The CDR3 totals 13 residues. Per germline, CDR1 LNHDA and CDR2 SQIVND (reference sequence).

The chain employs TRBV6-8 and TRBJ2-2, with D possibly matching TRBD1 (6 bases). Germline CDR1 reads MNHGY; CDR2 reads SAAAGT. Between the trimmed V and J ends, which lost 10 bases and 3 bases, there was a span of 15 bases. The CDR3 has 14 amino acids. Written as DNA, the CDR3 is TGTGCCATCAGCAGGACAGACGACACCGGGGAGCTGTTTTTT. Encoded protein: CAISRTDDTGELFF.

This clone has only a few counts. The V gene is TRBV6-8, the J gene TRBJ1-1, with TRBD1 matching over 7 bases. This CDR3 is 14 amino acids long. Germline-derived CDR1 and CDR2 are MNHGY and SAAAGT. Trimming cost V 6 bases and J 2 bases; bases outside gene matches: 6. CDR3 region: CASRSRTGNTEAFF. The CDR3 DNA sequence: TGTGCCAGCAGATCTAGGACAGGAAACACTGAAGCTTTCTTT.

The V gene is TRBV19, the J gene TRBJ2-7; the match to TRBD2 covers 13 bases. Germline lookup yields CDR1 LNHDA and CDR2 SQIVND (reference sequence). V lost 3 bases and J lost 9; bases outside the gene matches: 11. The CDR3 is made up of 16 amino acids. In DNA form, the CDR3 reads TGTGCCAGTAGTATGGCCGGGACTAGCGGGACTACGAGGCAGTACTTC. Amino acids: CASSMAGTSGTTRQYF.

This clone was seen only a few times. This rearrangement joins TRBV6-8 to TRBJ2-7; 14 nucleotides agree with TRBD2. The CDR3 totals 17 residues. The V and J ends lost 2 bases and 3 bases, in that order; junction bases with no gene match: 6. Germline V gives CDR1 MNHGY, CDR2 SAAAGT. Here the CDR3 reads CASSYLGLAGGLYEQYF. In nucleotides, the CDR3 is TGTGCCAGCAGTTACCTAGGACTAGCGGGAGGCCTCTACGAGCAGTACTTC.

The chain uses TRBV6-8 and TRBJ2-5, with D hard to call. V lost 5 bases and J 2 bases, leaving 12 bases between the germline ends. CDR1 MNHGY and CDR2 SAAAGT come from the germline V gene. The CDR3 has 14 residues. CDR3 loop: CASSDTTWQETQYF. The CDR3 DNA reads TGTGCCAGCAGTGATACGACTTGGCAAGAGACCCAGTACTTC.